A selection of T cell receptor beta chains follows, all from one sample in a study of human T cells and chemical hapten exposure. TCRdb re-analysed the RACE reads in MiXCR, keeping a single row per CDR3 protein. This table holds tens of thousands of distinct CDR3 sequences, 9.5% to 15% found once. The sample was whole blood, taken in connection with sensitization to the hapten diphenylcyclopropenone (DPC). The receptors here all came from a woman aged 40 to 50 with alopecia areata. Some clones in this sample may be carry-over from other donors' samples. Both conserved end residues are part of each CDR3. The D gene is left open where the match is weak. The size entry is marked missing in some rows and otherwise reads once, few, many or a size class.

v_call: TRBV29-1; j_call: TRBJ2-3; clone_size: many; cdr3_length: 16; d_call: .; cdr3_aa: CSVERVEDLSTDTQYF; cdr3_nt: TGCAGCGTTGAGAGAGTGGAGGACCTGAGCACAGATACGCAGTATTTT
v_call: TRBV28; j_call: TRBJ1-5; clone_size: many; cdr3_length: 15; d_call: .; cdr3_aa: CATATSGTLGQPQHF; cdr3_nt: TGTGCCACGGCTACGTCCGGGACATTAGGACAGCCCCAGCATTTT
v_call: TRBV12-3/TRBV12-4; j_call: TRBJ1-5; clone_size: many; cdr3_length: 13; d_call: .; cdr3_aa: CASSLSGGQPQHF; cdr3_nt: TGTGCCAGCAGTTTGTCGGGTGGTCAGCCCCAGCATTTT
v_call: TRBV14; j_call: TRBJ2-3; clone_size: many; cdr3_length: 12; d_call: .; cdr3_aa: CASSQVPNTQYF; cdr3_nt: TGTGCCAGCAGCCAAGTACCTAATACGCAGTATTTT
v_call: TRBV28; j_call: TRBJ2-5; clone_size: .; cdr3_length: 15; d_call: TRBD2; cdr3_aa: CASSSRLAGGQTQYF; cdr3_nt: TGTGCCAGCAGCAGCCGACTAGCGGGGGGCCAGACCCAGTACTTC
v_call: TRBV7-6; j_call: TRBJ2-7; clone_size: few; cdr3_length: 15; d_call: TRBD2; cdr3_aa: CASSSQAGGPAEQYF; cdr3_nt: TGTGCCAGCAGCTCCCAGGCGGGAGGGCCCGCCGAGCAGTACTTC
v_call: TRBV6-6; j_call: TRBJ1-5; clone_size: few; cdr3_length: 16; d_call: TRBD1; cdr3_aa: CASSYTGGASNQPQHF; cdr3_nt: TGTGCCAGCAGTTACACAGGGGGCGCGTCGAATCAGCCCCAGCATTTT
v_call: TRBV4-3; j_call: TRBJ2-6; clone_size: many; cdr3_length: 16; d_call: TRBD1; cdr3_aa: CASSQDRGTGANVLTF; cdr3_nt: TGCGCCAGCAGCCAGGACAGGGGGACTGGGGCCAACGTCCTGACTTTC
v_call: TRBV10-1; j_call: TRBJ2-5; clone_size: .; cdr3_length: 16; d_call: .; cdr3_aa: CASSESIGTKRETQYF; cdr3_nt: TGCGCCAGCAGTGAGTCGATAGGGACAAAACGGGAGACCCAGTACTTC
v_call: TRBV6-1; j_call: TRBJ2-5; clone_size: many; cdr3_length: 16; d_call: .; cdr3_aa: CASSEGETATQETQYF; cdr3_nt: TGTGCCAGCAGTGAAGGGGAAACAGCGACCCAAGAGACCCAGTACTTC
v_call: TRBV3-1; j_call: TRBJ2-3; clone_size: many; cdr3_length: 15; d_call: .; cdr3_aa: CASSPQAESTDTQYF; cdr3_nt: TGTGCCAGCAGCCCCCAAGCGGAAAGCACAGATACGCAGTATTTT
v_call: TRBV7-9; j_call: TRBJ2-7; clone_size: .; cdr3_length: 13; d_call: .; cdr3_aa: CASNPRGAYEQYF; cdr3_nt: TGTGCCAGCAACCCCCGGGGTGCCTACGAGCAGTACTTC
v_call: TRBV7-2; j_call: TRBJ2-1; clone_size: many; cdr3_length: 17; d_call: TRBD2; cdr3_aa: CASSSLPPLAGGNEQFF; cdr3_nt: TGTGCCAGCAGCTCGCTGCCGCCACTAGCGGGGGGAAATGAGCAGTTCTTC
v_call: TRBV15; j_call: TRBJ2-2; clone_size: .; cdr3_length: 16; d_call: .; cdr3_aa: CATSRLAVPNTGELFF; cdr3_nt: TGTGCCACCAGCCGACTCGCGGTGCCGAACACCGGGGAGCTGTTTTTT
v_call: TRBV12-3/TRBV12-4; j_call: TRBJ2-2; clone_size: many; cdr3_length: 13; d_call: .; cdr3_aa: CASSLSAGGELFF; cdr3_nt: TGTGCCAGCAGTTTATCAGCTGGCGGGGAGCTGTTTTTT
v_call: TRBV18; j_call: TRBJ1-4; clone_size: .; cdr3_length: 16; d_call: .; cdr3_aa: CASSPWGRGMREKLFF; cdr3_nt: TGTGCCAGCTCACCCTGGGGACGAGGGATGCGTGAAAAACTGTTTTTT
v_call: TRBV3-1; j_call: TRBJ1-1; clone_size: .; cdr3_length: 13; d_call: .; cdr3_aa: CASSQTQNTEAFF; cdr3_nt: TGTGCCAGCAGCCAAACACAGAACACTGAAGCTTTCTTT
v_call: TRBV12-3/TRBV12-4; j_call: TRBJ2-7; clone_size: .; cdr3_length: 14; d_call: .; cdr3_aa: CASSRTANTYEQYF; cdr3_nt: TGTGCCAGCAGCCGGACGGCCAATACGTACGAGCAGTACTTC
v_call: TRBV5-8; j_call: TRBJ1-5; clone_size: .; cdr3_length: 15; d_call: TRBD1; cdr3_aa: CASSFRTGSNQPQQF; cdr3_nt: TGTGCCAGCAGCTTCAGGACAGGTAGCAATCAGCCCCAGCAATTT
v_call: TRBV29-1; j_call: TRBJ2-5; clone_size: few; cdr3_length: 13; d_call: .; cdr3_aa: CSVEYRGLGTQYF; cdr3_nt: TGCAGCGTTGAATACCGCGGGTTGGGGACCCAGTACTTC
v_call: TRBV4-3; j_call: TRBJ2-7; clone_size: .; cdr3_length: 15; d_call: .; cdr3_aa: CASSREPADTYEQYF; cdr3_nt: TGCGCCAGCAGCCGAGAGCCGGCGGACACCTACGAGCAGTACTTC
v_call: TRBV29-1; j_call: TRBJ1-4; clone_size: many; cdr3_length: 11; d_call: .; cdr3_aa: CSGWANEKLFF; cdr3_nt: TGCAGCGGTTGGGCTAATGAAAAACTGTTTTTT
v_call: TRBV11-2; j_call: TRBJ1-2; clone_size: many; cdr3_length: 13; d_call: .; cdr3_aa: CASSFRPEYGYTF; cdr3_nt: TGTGCCAGCAGCTTCCGACCGGAGTATGGCTACACCTTC
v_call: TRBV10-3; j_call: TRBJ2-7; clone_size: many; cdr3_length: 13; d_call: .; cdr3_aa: CAINDGSSYEQYF; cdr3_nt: TGTGCCATCAACGACGGGAGCTCCTACGAGCAGTACTTC